The rows below give T cell receptor beta chains drawn from one sample of a study of Ad26.COV2.S vaccination and SARS-CoV-2 variants. Sequencing was performed with immunoSEQ multiplex PCR; in TCRdb, only in-frame clones are kept and a portion is missing. The sample contains about 350,000 clones, around 84% of which appear only once. Source: peripheral blood, taken in a trial of Ad26.COV2.S vaccine versus placebo. These receptors were taken from a person between 18 and 59 years old who received the Ad26.COV2.S COVID-19 vaccine or a placebo. Each CDR3 is given with its conserved first and last residue. Each record gives: clone size, J gene, CDR3 length, V gene, D gene, CDR3 DNA, CDR3 protein. The D gene is left open where the match is weak. Clone size is given for some rows only: seen once, a few or many times, or a class if the clone is expanded.

clone_size: many; j_call: TRBJ1-5; cdr3_length: 15; v_call: TRBV28; d_call: TRBD1; cdr3_nt: TGTGCCAGCATAGGGGACAGGGGCGGAGGTCAGCCCCAGCATTTT; cdr3_aa: CASIGDRGGGQPQHF
clone_size: -; j_call: TRBJ1-1; cdr3_length: 16; v_call: TRBV21-1; d_call: -; cdr3_nt: TGTGCCAGCAGCTCAAGGGTGGTCATTAACGAGACTGAAGCTTTCTTT; cdr3_aa: CASSSRVVINETEAFF
clone_size: few; j_call: TRBJ1-5; cdr3_length: 16; v_call: TRBV7-2; d_call: -; cdr3_nt: TGTGCCAGCAGCTTATTTTTTTGGGAGAGCAATCAGCCCCAGCATTTT; cdr3_aa: CASSLFFWESNQPQHF
clone_size: -; j_call: TRBJ1-2; cdr3_length: 14; v_call: TRBV5-4; d_call: -; cdr3_nt: TGTGCCAGCAGCTCGGACAGAGGCCTCTATGGCTACACCTTC; cdr3_aa: CASSSDRGLYGYTF
clone_size: -; j_call: TRBJ2-7; cdr3_length: 15; v_call: TRBV28; d_call: -; cdr3_nt: TGTGCCAGCAGTTCCTTCGACAGATCGATCTACGAGCAGTACTTC; cdr3_aa: CASSSFDRSIYEQYF
clone_size: -; j_call: TRBJ2-7; cdr3_length: 14; v_call: TRBV19; d_call: -; cdr3_nt: TGTGCCAGTAGAGGGCAGGGGACTCCCTACGAGCAGTACTTC; cdr3_aa: CASRGQGTPYEQYF
clone_size: -; j_call: TRBJ2-1; cdr3_length: 15; v_call: TRBV5-1; d_call: -; cdr3_nt: TGCGCCAGCAGCTTGGCGCTGGATCCCTACAATGAGCAGTTCTTC; cdr3_aa: CASSLALDPYNEQFF
clone_size: -; j_call: TRBJ2-7; cdr3_length: 14; v_call: TRBV6-2/TRBV6-3; d_call: TRBD2; cdr3_nt: TGTGCCAGCAGTTTGAGTAGCGGGAGTTACGAGCAGTACTTC; cdr3_aa: CASSLSSGSYEQYF
clone_size: -; j_call: TRBJ2-7; cdr3_length: 13; v_call: TRBV9; d_call: -; cdr3_nt: TGTGCCAGCAGCCCCCGATCGGCCCACGAGCAGTACTTC; cdr3_aa: CASSPRSAHEQYF
clone_size: -; j_call: TRBJ1-4; cdr3_length: 15; v_call: TRBV9; d_call: -; cdr3_nt: TGTGCCAGCAGCGTATTGGGAAAGGCAAATGAAAAACTGTTTTTT; cdr3_aa: CASSVLGKANEKLFF
clone_size: once; j_call: TRBJ1-2; cdr3_length: 16; v_call: TRBV9; d_call: -; cdr3_nt: TGTGCCAGCAGCTTTGCAGGGGCACCACTTAACTATGGCTACACCTTC; cdr3_aa: CASSFAGAPLNYGYTF
clone_size: -; j_call: TRBJ2-1; cdr3_length: 14; v_call: TRBV2; d_call: TRBD2; cdr3_nt: TGTGCCAGCAAGACTAGCGGGAGATACAATGAGCAGTTCTTC; cdr3_aa: CASKTSGRYNEQFF
clone_size: -; j_call: TRBJ2-5; cdr3_length: 12; v_call: TRBV12-3/TRBV12-4; d_call: -; cdr3_nt: TGTGCCAGCAGTTTGTCCACAGAGACCCAGTACTTC; cdr3_aa: CASSLSTETQYF